Below are 21 T cell receptor beta chains sequenced from a single sample in a study of a mutant IDH1 vaccine in newly diagnosed glioma (dated by TCRdb to 2020 to 2023). Their cognate antigens are unknown. Sample time point, as interpreted from the label and publication: week 47, end of study. Every vaccine dose consisted of 300 ug of a 20-mer mutant IDH1 peptide in Montanide, administered subcutaneously together with topical imiquimod. Libraries were constructed by the immunoSEQ multiplex PCR assay. This immuneACCESS table, as held by TCRdb, lists in-frame sequences with V and J called but not all clones. Of the missing ones, under half trace to an unresolved V gene in checked studies; the others have no known cause. The sample yields roughly 50,000 clones; roughly 72% were counted once. More than 4% of the sample is in the top ten clones. Specimen: PBMCs, collected from a glioma patient whose treatment included an IDH1 peptide vaccine. The receptors were sampled from a woman aged 40-49 years with glioma. Some clones in this sample may be carry-over from other donors' samples.

This clone was seen once. The chain combines TRBV4-3 with TRBJ2-7, with D perhaps matching TRBD2 (7 bases). Trimming cost V 0 bases and J 6 bases, with 12 bases left between them. Germline-derived CDR1 and CDR2 are LGHNA and YSLEER. This CDR3 spans 14 amino acids. The CDR3 is CASSQEGGAGEQYF. The CDR3 nucleotides read TGCGCCAGCAGCCAAGAAGGGGGGGCCGGCGAGCAGTACTTC.

With regard to this clone: Sequence at one end of the junction differs from germline and may be a read error. The gene calls are TRBV7-9 and TRBJ1-1; unclear D gene. The germline CDR1 and CDR2 sequences are SEHNR and FQNEAQ (reference sequence). The CDR3 has 11 amino acids. This chain's CDR3 is CASSLGWEATF. CDR3 coding DNA: TGTGCCAGCAGCTTGGGTTGGGAGGCTACCTTT.

The chain has TRBV4-3 and TRBJ2-3, with D hard to call. CDR3 length equals 13 residues. In germline, CDR1 is LGHNA, CDR2 YSLEER. Trimming shortened V by 1 base and J by 2 bases, and 4 bases separated the two germline ends. CDR3 residues: CASSQAFTDTQYF. DNA for the CDR3: TGCGCCAGCAGCCAAGCCTTCACAGATACGCAGTATTTT.

The chain carries TRBV4-3 and TRBJ1-2; D unresolved. V shed 4 bases and J shed 0 bases, with 12 bases lying between them. The germline V gene has CDR1 LGHNA and CDR2 YSLEER. The CDR3 is made up of 15 amino acids. This CDR3 reads CASSPSGETNYGYTF. The DNA of the CDR3 is TGCGCCAGCAGCCCGTCCGGGGAAACTAACTATGGCTACACCTTC.

This clone was seen just once. The chain carries TRBV7-2 and TRBJ1-1; D call uncertain. Trimming left V 5 bases short and J 0 bases short, with 16 bases between. The CDR3 totals 16 residues. Germline-derived CDR1 and CDR2 are SGHTA and FQGNSA. The CDR3 sequence: CASSLRSGRMNTEAFF. The CDR3 nucleotides are TGTGCCAGCAGCCTCCGGTCCGGCCGCATGAACACTGAAGCTTTCTTT.

This clone was seen a handful of times. The V and J genes are TRBV6-5 and TRBJ2-7; TRBD1 matches 8 bases. Trimming at V came to 7 bases and at J to 2 bases, leaving 7 bases not matched to a gene. There are 14 residues in the CDR3. The V gene's germline CDR1 is MNHEY and CDR2 SVGAGI. CDR3 protein: CASKQGAHPYEQYF. The CDR3 DNA reads as TGTGCCAGCAAGCAGGGGGCCCATCCCTACGAGCAGTACTTC.

A remark on this clone: Within the sample, other DNA sequences also encode this same CDR3. The rearrangement links TRBV5-1 to TRBJ1-4; the match to TRBD1 covers 7 bases. This CDR3 has 16 amino acids. Germline CDR1 and CDR2: SGHRS and YFSETQ. The J segment lost 0 bases and the V segment lost 4 bases, leaving 6 bases of the junction unmatched. CDR3 sequence (DNA): TGCGCCAGCAGCCAGACCGGGACAGCAACTAATGAAAAACTGTTTTTT. Translation: CASSQTGTATNEKLFF.

This rearrangement joins TRBV5-4 to TRBJ2-1; TRBD1 aligns across 7 bases. V dropped 3 bases and J dropped 3; count of bases not matched to a gene: 6. From germline, CDR1 is SGHNT and CDR2 YYREEE (reference sequence). The CDR3 loop spans 15 amino acids. As DNA, the CDR3 is TGTGCCAGCAGCTCCACGGACAGGAGCTACAATGAGCAGTTCTTC. Translation gives CASSSTDRSYNEQFF.

CDR3 sequence (DNA): TGCGCCACAACCCCTCTCGGGGGAGTGGGTGAGCAGTTCTTC. Encoded protein: CATTPLGGVGEQFF. The chain is built from TRBV10-2 and TRBJ2-1, with a weak D call TRBD2 (6 bases). The CDR3 sequence is 14 residues long. Between the trimmed V and J ends, which lost 10 bases and 9 bases, there was a span of 22 bases. Germline V CDR1 and CDR2: WSHSY, SAAADI.

This rearrangement joins TRBV30 to TRBJ2-2; D possibly corresponds to TRBD1 (5 bases). This CDR3 has 12 residues. V gave up 8 bases and J gave up 5 bases, with 12 bases separating them. Germline V gives CDR1 GTSNPN, CDR2 SVGIG (reference sequence). The CDR3, as DNA: TGTGCCCACACTCCAGGGACCGGGGAGCTGTTTTTT. This encodes CAHTPGTGELFF.

This clone was picked up one time. The rearrangement links TRBV2 to TRBJ1-2, with D hard to call. Between the trimmed V and J ends, which lost 1 base and 2 bases, there was a span of 2 bases. CDR1 and CDR2 (germline): SNHLY, FYNNEI. This CDR3 region has 12 residues. CDR3: CASSEGNYGYTF. CDR3 DNA: TGTGCCAGCAGTGAAGGAAACTATGGCTACACCTTC.

The chain employs TRBV6-6 and TRBJ2-2; perhaps TRBD1 as D (6 bases). Germline-derived CDR1 and CDR2 are MNHNY and SVGAGI (reference sequence). This CDR3 spans 15 amino acids. Trimming took 4 bases from V and 4 from J, leaving 13 bases between them. CDR3 amino acids: CASSSTTGPTGELFF. CDR3 sequence (DNA): TGTGCCAGCAGTTCTACCACAGGGCCCACCGGGGAGCTGTTTTTT.

The chain combines TRBV6-1 with TRBJ2-7, with D perhaps TRBD2 (6 bases). The germline V and J ends were trimmed by 2 bases and 6 bases, with 20 bases remaining between them. The CDR3 runs 16 residues. CDR1 is MNHNS and CDR2 is SASEGT in the germline V gene. The CDR3 region has the DNA TGTGCCAGCAGTGAATTTGGTTCAAGCGGGCTCGGCGAGCAGTACTTC. Translating gives CASSEFGSSGLGEQYF.

CDR3 bases: TGTGCCTGGAGTGTGCGAAGGGCCGGCGAGCAGTACTTC. Protein product: CAWSVRRAGEQYF. The chain employs TRBV30 and TRBJ2-7; D not certain. The CDR3 has 13 amino acids. The V gene lost 0 bases and the J gene lost 6 bases, with 12 bases spanning the gap. Germline CDR1 is GTSNPN and CDR2 is SVGIG (reference sequence). Variable domain in full (rest from reference TRBV30 and TRBJ2-7): SQTIHQWPATLVQPVGSPLSLECTVEGTSNPNLYWYRQAAGRGLQLLFYSVGIGQISSEVPQNLSASRPQDRQFILSSKKLLLSDSGFYLCAWSVRRAGEQYFGPGTRLTVT.

The rearrangement joins TRBV5-1 to TRBJ1-2, with TRBD1 matching 8 bases. This CDR3 has 14 amino acids. Germline CDR1 reads SGHRS; CDR2 reads YFSETQ. V was pared by 4 bases and J by 8 bases, with 10 bases of the junction left unmatched. CDR3 protein: CASSIQTGAGGYTF. The DNA of the CDR3 is TGCGCCAGCAGCATACAGACAGGGGCGGGGGGCTACACCTTC. Together with reference TRBV5-1 and TRBJ1-2, the CDR3 gives the full variable domain: KAGVTQTPRYLIKTRGQQVTLSCSPISGHRSVSWYQQTPGQGLQFLFEYFSETQRNKGNFPGRFSGRQFSNSRSEMNVSTLELGDSALYLCASSIQTGAGGYTFGSGTRLTVV.

The rearrangement links TRBV7-9 to TRBJ1-4; D gene unclear. The V gene's germline CDR1 is SEHNR and CDR2 FQNEAQ (reference sequence). Trimming pared 0 bases from V and 13 bases from J, leaving 18 bases between. The CDR3 length is 15 residues. As DNA, the CDR3 is TGTGCCAGCAGCTTAGCGCATCCTAAGGCCAAAGGACTGTTTTTT. This encodes CASSLAHPKAKGLFF.

The chain links TRBV19 to TRBJ1-4, with 7 bases matching TRBD1. The junction had 7 bases not matched to a gene; V was cut back by 3 bases and J by 0 bases. The CDR3 runs 17 residues. Looked up from germline, CDR1 is LNHDA and CDR2 is SQIVND (reference sequence). As DNA, the CDR3 is TGTGCCAGTAGTATCTCACGGGACAGCTCAACTAATGAAAAACTGTTTTTT. Translation gives CASSISRDSSTNEKLFF.

V gene TRBV10-1 combines with J gene TRBJ1-1; 7 bases align to TRBD1. Per the germline V gene, CDR1 is WNHNN and CDR2 is SYGVQD (reference sequence). This CDR3 is 15 amino acids long. V was clipped by 3 bases and J by 4 bases; unmatched bases: 8. The CDR3 loop reads CASSDYRGGITEAFF. The CDR3 DNA is TGCGCCAGCAGTGACTACAGGGGTGGTATCACTGAAGCTTTCTTT.

V gene TRBV7-9 combines with J gene TRBJ2-1, with a tentative D call TRBD2 (6 bases). From germline, CDR1 is SEHNR and CDR2 FQNEAQ (reference sequence). The CDR3 loop spans 13 amino acids. V was pared by 11 bases and J by 7 bases, with 18 bases between. The CDR3 bases are TGTGCCGGGGGACTGGGGACGTCAAATGAGCAGTTCTTC. It translates to CAGGLGTSNEQFF. The variable domain in full, completed from reference TRBV7-9 and TRBJ2-1, reads DTGVSQNPRHKITKRGQNVTFRCDPISEHNRLYWYRQTLGQGPEFLTYFQNEAQLEKSRLLSDRFSAERPKGSFSTLEIQRTEQGDSAMYLCAGGLGTSNEQFFGPGTRLTVL.

V is TRBV6-6 and J is TRBJ2-7; D is undetermined. V shed 4 bases and J shed 0 bases, with 10 bases lying between them. Looked up from germline, CDR1 is MNHNY and CDR2 is SVGAGI (reference sequence). This CDR3 is 14 amino acids long. CDR3 protein: CASSSTVTSYEQYF. The CDR3 nucleotides are TGTGCCAGCAGTTCTACAGTTACCTCCTACGAGCAGTACTTC.

This chain uses TRBV6-4 with TRBJ2-7; D is tentatively TRBD1 or TRBD2 (5 bases each). Germline CDR1 is MRHNA and CDR2 is SNTAGT. Trimming cost V 10 bases and J 1 base, with 20 bases left between them. The CDR3 is made up of 15 amino acids. CDR3 in amino acids: CATATGREFSYEQYF. The CDR3 nucleotides read TGTGCCACAGCAACGGGCAGGGAGTTTTCCTACGAGCAGTACTTC.